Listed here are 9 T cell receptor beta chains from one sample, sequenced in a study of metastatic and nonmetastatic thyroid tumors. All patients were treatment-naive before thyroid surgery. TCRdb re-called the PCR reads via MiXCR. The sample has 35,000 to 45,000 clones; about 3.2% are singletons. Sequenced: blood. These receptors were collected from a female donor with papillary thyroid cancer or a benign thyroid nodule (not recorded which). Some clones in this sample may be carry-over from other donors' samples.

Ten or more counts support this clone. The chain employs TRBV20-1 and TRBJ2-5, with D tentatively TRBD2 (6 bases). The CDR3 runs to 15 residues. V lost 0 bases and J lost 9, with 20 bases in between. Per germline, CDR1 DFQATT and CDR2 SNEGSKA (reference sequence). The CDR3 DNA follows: TGCAGTGCTAGAGATAGGCGGGAATCAGGGTCGGCCCAGTACTTC. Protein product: CSARDRRESGSAQYF.

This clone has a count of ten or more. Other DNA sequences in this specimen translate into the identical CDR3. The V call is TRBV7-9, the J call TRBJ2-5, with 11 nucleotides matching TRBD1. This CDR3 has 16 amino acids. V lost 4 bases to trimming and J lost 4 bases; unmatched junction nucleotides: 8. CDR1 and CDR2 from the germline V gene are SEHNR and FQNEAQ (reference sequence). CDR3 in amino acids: CASSYRAGTGGETQYF. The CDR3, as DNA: TGTGCCAGCAGCTATCGAGCCGGGACAGGGGGAGAGACCCAGTACTTC.

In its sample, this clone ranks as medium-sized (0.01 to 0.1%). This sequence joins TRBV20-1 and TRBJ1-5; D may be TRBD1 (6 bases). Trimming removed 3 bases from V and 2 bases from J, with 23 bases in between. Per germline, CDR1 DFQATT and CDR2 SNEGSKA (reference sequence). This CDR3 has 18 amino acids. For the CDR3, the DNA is TGCAGTGCTAGGCCCAAAAAGACAGGAGTTAGGGGCAATCAGCCCCAGCATTTT. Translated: CSARPKKTGVRGNQPQHF.

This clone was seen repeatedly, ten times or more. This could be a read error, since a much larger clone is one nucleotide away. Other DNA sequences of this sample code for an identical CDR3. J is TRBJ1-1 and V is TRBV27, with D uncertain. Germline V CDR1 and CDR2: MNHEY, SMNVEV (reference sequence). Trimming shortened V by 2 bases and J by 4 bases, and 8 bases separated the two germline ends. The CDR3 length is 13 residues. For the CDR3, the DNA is TGTGCCAGCAGTTTAACGGGGTCCACTGAAGCTTTCTTT. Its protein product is CASSLTGSTEAFF.

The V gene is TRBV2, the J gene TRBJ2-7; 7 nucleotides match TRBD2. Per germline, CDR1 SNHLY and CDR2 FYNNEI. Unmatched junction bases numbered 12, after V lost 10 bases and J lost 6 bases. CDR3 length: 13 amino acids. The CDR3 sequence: CANSVTSVSEQYF. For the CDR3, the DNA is TGTGCCAACAGCGTTACTAGCGTAAGCGAGCAGTACTTC.

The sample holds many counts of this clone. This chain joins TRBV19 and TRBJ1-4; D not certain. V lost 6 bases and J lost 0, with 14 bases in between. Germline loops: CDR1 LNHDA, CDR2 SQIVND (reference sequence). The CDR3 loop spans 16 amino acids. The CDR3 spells CASRLGGIATNEKLFF. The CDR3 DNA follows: TGTGCCAGTAGGCTGGGAGGGATCGCAACTAATGAAAAACTGTTTTTT.

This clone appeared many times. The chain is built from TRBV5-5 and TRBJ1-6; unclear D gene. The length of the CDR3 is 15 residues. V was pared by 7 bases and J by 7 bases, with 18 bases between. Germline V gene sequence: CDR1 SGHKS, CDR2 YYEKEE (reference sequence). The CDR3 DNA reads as TGTGCCAGCTACCTGGGGAATTTACTCAATTCACCCCTCCACTTT. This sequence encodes CASYLGNLLNSPLHF.

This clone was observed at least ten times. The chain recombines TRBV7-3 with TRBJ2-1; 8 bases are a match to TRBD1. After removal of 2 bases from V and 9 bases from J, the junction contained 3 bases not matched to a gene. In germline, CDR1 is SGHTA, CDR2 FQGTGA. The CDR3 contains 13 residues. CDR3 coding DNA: TGTGCCAGCAGCTTAGGACAGGGAACTGAGCAGTTCTTC. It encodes CASSLGQGTEQFF.

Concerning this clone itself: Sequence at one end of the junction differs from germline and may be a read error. The CDR3 DNA sequence: TGTGCCAGCAGAGTGCAGGGGAACACCGGGGAGCTGTTTTTT. This translates into CASRVQGNTGELFF. The genes are TRBV4-1 and TRBJ2-2; possibly TRBD1 for D (5 bases). This CDR3 comprises 14 residues. Germline CDR1 reads MGHRA; CDR2 reads YSYEKL.